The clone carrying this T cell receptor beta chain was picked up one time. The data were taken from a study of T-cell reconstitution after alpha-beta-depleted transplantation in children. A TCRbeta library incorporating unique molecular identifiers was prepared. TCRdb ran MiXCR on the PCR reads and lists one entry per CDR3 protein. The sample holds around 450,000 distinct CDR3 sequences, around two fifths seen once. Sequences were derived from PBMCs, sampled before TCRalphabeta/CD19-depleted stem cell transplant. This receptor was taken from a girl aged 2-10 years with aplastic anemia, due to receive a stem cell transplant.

The CDR3 is CATSREQGTVYNEQFF. Here the CDR3 DNA reads TGTGCCACCAGCAGAGAGCAGGGGACCGTATACAATGAGCAGTTCTTC. This sequence joins TRBV15 and TRBJ2-1; D is possibly TRBD1 (6 bases). CDR1 LNHNV and CDR2 YYDKDF come from the germline V gene (reference sequence). There are 16 residues in the CDR3. Trimming shortened V by 0 bases and J by 4 bases, and 13 bases separated the two germline ends.